The 14 T cell receptor beta chains presented below share a single source sample, sequenced in a study of T cells in Graves' hyperthyroidism and ophthalmopathy. RNA transcripts yielded amplified TCR beta CDR3 regions. The HTBI primer set was used in a first-round RT-PCR of the TCR CDR3. TCRdb processed the multiplex PCR reads anew with MiXCR; each CDR3 protein has one entry. In the table there are 400,000 to 450,000 distinct CDR3 sequences, 14% to 15% of which are singletons. Material: blood. The receptors were gathered from a man aged 18 to 30 with Graves' ophthalmopathy.

Ten or more counts support this clonotype. The chain recombines TRBV19 with TRBJ1-1; no clear D. CDR1 is LNHDA and CDR2 is SQIVND in the germline V gene (reference sequence). CDR3 size: 12 residues. V was shortened by 7 bases and J by 7 bases, with 13 bases between the two germline ends. CDR3 amino acids: CASTQLGYEAFF. The CDR3 DNA reads TGTGCCAGTACCCAGTTAGGATATGAAGCTTTCTTT.

The chain joins TRBV7-8 to TRBJ1-2; D perhaps matches TRBD1 (5 bases). From germline, CDR1 is SGHVS and CDR2 FQNEAQ. V was cut by 2 bases and J by 4 bases, with 11 bases left in between. The CDR3 runs to 14 residues. The CDR3 bases are TGTGCCAGCAGCTTAAGGCAGGGAAGCTATGGCTACACCTTC. This codes for CASSLRQGSYGYTF.

This clonotype was observed many times. The chain is built from TRBV10-3 and TRBJ2-7; D is tentatively TRBD1 or TRBD2 (5 bases each). The CDR3 contains 14 residues. Trimming took off 4 bases at V and 4 bases at J, with 14 bases between the two ends. Germline lookup yields CDR1 ENHRY and CDR2 SYGVKD. The chain's CDR3 is CAISAAGTEYEQYF. The DNA of the CDR3 is TGTGCCATCAGTGCAGCCGGGACGGAATACGAGCAGTACTTC.

This chain joins TRBV2 and TRBJ1-3; 8 bases are a match to TRBD1. V dropped 1 base and J dropped 0; count of bases not matched to a gene: 5. The CDR3 sequence is 17 residues long. CDR1 and CDR2 (germline): SNHLY, FYNNEI. Here the CDR3 reads CASSEGQGPLSGNTIYF. Here the CDR3 DNA reads TGTGCCAGCAGTGAAGGACAGGGGCCCCTCTCTGGAAACACCATATATTTT.

The sample holds a few counts of this clonotype. V gene TRBV29-1 combines with J gene TRBJ1-4, with D possibly matching TRBD1 (5 bases). V lost 2 bases and J 5 bases, leaving 12 bases between the germline ends. CDR3 length: 14 amino acids. Germline lookup yields CDR1 SQVTM and CDR2 ANQGSEA. The CDR3, as DNA: TGCAGCGTTGAAAGACAGAGGGAAAATGAAAAACTGTTTTTT. Translating gives CSVERQRENEKLFF.

This clonotype was detected only a few times. The chain employs TRBV5-1 and TRBJ2-1, with 8 bases that match TRBD2. Germline assignment: CDR1 SGHRS and CDR2 YFSETQ. This CDR3 is 15 amino acids long. V lost 3 bases, J lost 5 bases, and 7 bases stayed unmatched. In DNA, the CDR3 is TGCGCCAGCAGCTCGGGGACTAGAGCGGACAATGAGCAGTTCTTC. This encodes CASSSGTRADNEQFF. The full variable domain, with the rest looked up from reference TRBV5-1 and TRBJ2-1, is KAGVTQTPRYLIKTRGQQVTLSCSPISGHRSVSWYQQTPGQGLQFLFEYFSETQRNKGNFPGRFSGRQFSNSRSEMNVSTLELGDSALYLCASSSGTRADNEQFFGPGTRLTVL.

The J gene is TRBJ2-1, the V gene TRBV11-2; TRBD2 matches 9 bases. V was pared by 5 bases and J by 8 bases, with 10 bases of the junction left unmatched. Germline loops: CDR1 SGHAT, CDR2 FQNNGV. The CDR3 consists of 15 residues. CDR3 sequence: CASSTLAGAGDEQFF. In DNA, the CDR3 is TGTGCCAGCAGCACCTTAGCGGGAGCGGGAGATGAGCAGTTCTTC.

The V call is TRBV18, the J call TRBJ1-3; TRBD1 matches 7 bases. V trimming: 3 bases; J trimming: 3 bases; junction bases outside the gene matches: 8. This CDR3 comprises 16 residues. The germline V gene has CDR1 KGHSH and CDR2 LQKENI. CDR3 bases: TGTGCCAGCTCACCGATGACAGGGCTACGTGGAAACACCATATATTTT. Translation gives CASSPMTGLRGNTIYF. Looking up the rest from reference TRBV18 and TRBJ1-3 gives the full variable domain: NAGVMQNPRHLVRRRGQEARLRCSPMKGHSHVYWYRQLPEEGLKFMVYLQKENIIDESGMPKERFSAEFPKEGPSILRIQQVVRGDSAAYFCASSPMTGLRGNTIYFGEGSWLTVV.

This clonotype was seen ten or more times. The V gene is TRBV7-9, the J gene TRBJ1-1, with D perhaps TRBD1 (5 bases). Germline V gene lookup returns CDR1 SEHNR and CDR2 FQNEAQ (reference sequence). The germline V and J ends were trimmed by 2 bases and 5 bases, with 21 bases remaining between them. There are 17 residues in the CDR3. The DNA for the CDR3 is TGTGCCAGCAGCTTACTCCCTCACTCGCAGGGCGGTACTGAAGCTTTCTTT. Amino acid sequence: CASSLLPHSQGGTEAFF. Filled out from reference TRBV7-9 and TRBJ1-1, the complete variable domain reads DTGVSQNPRHKITKRGQNVTFRCDPISEHNRLYWYRQTLGQGPEFLTYFQNEAQLEKSRLLSDRFSAERPKGSFSTLEIQRTEQGDSAMYLCASSLLPHSQGGTEAFFGQGTRLTVV.

In this sample, this clonotype turned up a few times. The chain couples TRBV5-6 to TRBJ2-5, with no clear D. CDR1 SGHDT and CDR2 YYEEEE come from the germline V gene. CDR3 length equals 13 residues. Trimming stripped 2 bases from V and 7 bases from J, with 12 bases between. The CDR3 nucleotides are TGTGCCAGCAGCTTCGAGAACGGACGGACCCAGTACTTC. It encodes CASSFENGRTQYF.

The chain couples TRBV10-3 to TRBJ2-7; TRBD1 matches 9 bases. V dropped 2 bases and J dropped 6; count of bases not matched to a gene: 8. The CDR3 spans 15 residues. Germline CDR1 ENHRY, CDR2 SYGVKD. CDR3 coding DNA: TGTGCCATCAGTGAGGGGACAGGGAAAACCTGCGAGCAGTACTTC. It specifies CAISEGTGKTCEQYF.

The sample holds many counts of this clonotype. This sequence joins TRBV20-1 and TRBJ1-4; TRBD1 might be the D (5 bases). The V gene lost 0 bases and the J gene lost 7 bases, with 15 bases spanning the gap. There are 15 residues in the CDR3. Germline V CDR1 and CDR2: DFQATT, SNEGSKA (reference sequence). The CDR3 region is CSARDHGRRGEKLFF. The DNA of the CDR3 is TGCAGTGCTAGAGATCACGGGAGGAGGGGTGAAAAACTGTTTTTT.

This clonotype was seen many times. The CDR3: CASTQDRGDTEAFF. DNA of the CDR3: TGCGCCAGCACTCAAGACAGGGGTGACACTGAAGCTTTCTTT. This chain links TRBV5-1 with TRBJ1-1, with 8 bases matching TRBD1. The CDR3 is made up of 14 amino acids. Germline V gene lookup returns CDR1 SGHRS and CDR2 YFSETQ. With 6 bases clipped from V and 3 bases from J, the junction kept 7 bases outside the gene matches.

The J gene is TRBJ1-1, the V gene TRBV5-1; possibly TRBD1 for D (5 bases). Trimming removed 0 bases at V and 4 bases at J, with 16 bases between. The CDR3 totals 16 residues. Germline CDR1 is SGHRS and CDR2 is YFSETQ. CDR3: CASSLEGPQGGTEAFF. The CDR3 DNA sequence: TGCGCCAGCAGCTTGGAAGGCCCCCAGGGAGGCACTGAAGCTTTCTTT. Filled out from reference TRBV5-1 and TRBJ1-1, the complete variable domain reads KAGVTQTPRYLIKTRGQQVTLSCSPISGHRSVSWYQQTPGQGLQFLFEYFSETQRNKGNFPGRFSGRQFSNSRSEMNVSTLELGDSALYLCASSLEGPQGGTEAFFGQGTRLTVV.